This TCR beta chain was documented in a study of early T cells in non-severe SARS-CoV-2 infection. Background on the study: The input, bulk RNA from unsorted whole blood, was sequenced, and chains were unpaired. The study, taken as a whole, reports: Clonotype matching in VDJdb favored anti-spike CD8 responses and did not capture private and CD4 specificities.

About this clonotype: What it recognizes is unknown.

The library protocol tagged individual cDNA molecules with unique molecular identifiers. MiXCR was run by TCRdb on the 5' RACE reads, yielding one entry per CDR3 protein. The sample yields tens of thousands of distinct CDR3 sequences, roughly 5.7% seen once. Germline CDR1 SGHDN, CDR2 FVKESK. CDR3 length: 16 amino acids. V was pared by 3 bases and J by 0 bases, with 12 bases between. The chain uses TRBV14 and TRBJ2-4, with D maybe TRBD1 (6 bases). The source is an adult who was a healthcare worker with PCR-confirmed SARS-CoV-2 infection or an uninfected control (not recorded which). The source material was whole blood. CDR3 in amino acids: CASSQDSPLAKNIQYF. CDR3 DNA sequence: TGTGCCAGCAGCCAGGACAGTCCCTTAGCCAAAAACATTCAGTACTTC.